Listed here are 26 T cell receptor beta chains from one sample, sequenced in a study of breast tumors, draining lymph nodes, adjacent tissues. Each CDR3 protein gets one entry after TCRdb re-called the multiplex PCR reads with MiXCR. Of about 220,000 distinct CDR3 sequences in the sample, 30% to 35% were seen once. Samples came from axillary lymph nodes draining the breast cancer. The source material was axillary lymph node tissue. The receptors derive from a female donor with breast cancer. Some clones in this sample may be carry-over from other donors' samples.

The chain couples TRBV5-1 to TRBJ2-7; tentatively, D is TRBD2 (6 bases). V lost 4 bases to trimming and J lost 1 base, with 18 bases between them. CDR3 length: 16 residues. Germline assignment: CDR1 SGHRS and CDR2 YFSETQ. CDR3 DNA: TGCGCCAGCAGCCCCTCTGGGGATAGCGGATCCTACGAGCAGTACTTC. This translates into CASSPSGDSGSYEQYF.

Concerning this clonotype itself: This may come from a read error, since a much larger clone is one base off. This chain links TRBV20-1 with TRBJ2-1, with a weak D call TRBD2 (6 bases). Germline V gene lookup returns CDR1 DFQATT and CDR2 SNEGSKA (reference sequence). This CDR3 region has 16 residues. V gave up 1 base and J gave up 4 bases, with 17 bases separating them. The CDR3: CSARVNRAGYYNEQFF. CDR3 DNA: TGCAGTGCTAGAGTTAATCGGGCGGGATATTACAATGAGCAGTTCTTC.

Many counts were recorded for this clonotype. The chain carries TRBV2 and TRBJ1-5, with 7 nucleotides matching TRBD1. The CDR3 consists of 14 residues. Trimming removed 7 bases from V and 0 bases from J; junction bases left unmatched: 3. Looked up from germline, CDR1 is SNHLY and CDR2 is FYNNEI. The CDR3, as DNA: TGTGCCAGCACAGGGGGGTATAGCAATCAGCCCCAGCATTTT. Encoded protein: CASTGGYSNQPQHF.

Details on this clonotype: One base away lies a much larger clone, so this may be a sequencing read error. The chain has TRBV20-1 and TRBJ2-7; D may be TRBD2 (6 bases). V lost 0 bases to trimming and J lost 6 bases, with 15 bases between them. In germline, CDR1 is DFQATT, CDR2 SNEGSKA (reference sequence). This CDR3 is 14 amino acids long. The DNA for the CDR3 is TGCAGTGCTAGAGATCCGCGGGGCACCTCCGAGCAGTACTTC. This encodes CSARDPRGTSEQYF.

The rearrangement joins TRBV6-1 to TRBJ2-2; D possibly corresponds to TRBD1 (6 bases). Germline lookup yields CDR1 MNHNS and CDR2 SASEGT. The CDR3 has 14 amino acids. Trimming removed 10 bases from V and 0 bases from J, with 12 bases in between. The DNA of the CDR3 is TGTGCCACCGTACAGGGCCCGAACACCGGGGAGCTGTTTTTT. This translates into CATVQGPNTGELFF.

This clonotype has at least ten counts. The gene calls are TRBV5-1 and TRBJ1-6; 8 bases are a match to TRBD1. With V trimmed by 0 bases and J by 16 bases, 3 bases remained unmatched. The CDR3 loop spans 12 amino acids. Germline CDR1 and CDR2: SGHRS and YFSETQ. The DNA for the CDR3 is TGCGCCAGCAGCTTGGGTCAGGGGGCACTCCACTTT. Amino acid sequence: CASSLGQGALHF.

The chain uses TRBV5-4 and TRBJ2-1, with a tentative D call TRBD2 (6 bases). Trimming cost V 4 bases and J 2 bases, with 13 bases left between them. Germline V lookup: CDR1 SGHNT, CDR2 YYREEE (reference sequence). The CDR3 length is 15 residues. This CDR3 is CASSLISGPYNEQFF. In nucleotides, the CDR3 is TGTGCCAGCAGCCTGATTAGCGGTCCCTACAATGAGCAGTTCTTC.

The chain recombines TRBV7-2 with TRBJ1-1; D not certain. The CDR3 is made up of 14 amino acids. V was clipped by 2 bases and J by 0 bases, with 7 bases between them. Germline V gives CDR1 SGHTA, CDR2 FQGNSA. CDR3 in amino acids: CASSLFQMNTEAFF. As DNA, the CDR3 is TGTGCCAGCAGCTTATTTCAGATGAACACTGAAGCTTTCTTT. Complete variable domain (other parts from reference TRBV7-2 and TRBJ1-1): GAGVSQSPSNKVTEKGKDVELRCDPISGHTALYWYRQSLGQGLEFLIYFQGNSAPDKSGLPSDRFSAERTGGSVSTLTIQRTQQEDSAVYLCASSLFQMNTEAFFGQGTRLTVV.

This clonotype has ten or more counts. The rearrangement uses TRBV14 and TRBJ2-3; D is undetermined. Trimming shortened V by 2 bases and J by 8 bases, and 8 bases separated the two germline ends. CDR3 length: 12 amino acids. Germline CDR1 SGHDN, CDR2 FVKESK. The CDR3 sequence: CASSQPLGTQYF. The CDR3 DNA sequence: TGTGCCAGCAGCCAACCTCTCGGTACGCAGTATTTT.

This clonotype came up many times. CDR3 sequence reads: CSAQQEDETQYF. CDR3 coding DNA: TGCAGTGCTCAACAGGAAGACGAGACCCAGTACTTC. The gene calls are TRBV20-1 and TRBJ2-5; TRBD1 might be the D (5 bases). Trimming stripped 5 bases from V and 5 bases from J, with 12 bases between. CDR3 size: 12 residues. Looked up from germline, CDR1 is DFQATT and CDR2 is SNEGSKA (reference sequence).

This clonotype was recorded many times. V usage is TRBV7-6 and J usage is TRBJ2-2, with D perhaps being TRBD1 or TRBD2 (5 bases each). This CDR3 has 17 residues. From germline, CDR1 is SGHVS and CDR2 FNYEAQ. Trimming shortened V by 5 bases and J by 4 bases, and 20 bases separated the two germline ends. The CDR3 loop reads CASSRGRGTAPTGELFF. The CDR3 coding sequence is TGTGCCAGCAGCCGGGGCCGAGGGACGGCCCCCACCGGGGAGCTGTTTTTT. Full variable domain (outside the CDR3, taken from reference TRBV7-6 and TRBJ2-2): GAGVSQSPRYKVTKRGQDVALRCDPISGHVSLYWYRQALGQGPEFLTYFNYEAQQDKSGLPNDRFSAERPEGSISTLTIQRTEQRDSAMYRCASSRGRGTAPTGELFFGEGSRLTVL.

This clonotype came up many times. The chain uses TRBV28 and TRBJ1-6; 10 positions agree with TRBD1. The CDR3 extends over 15 amino acids. V lost 5 bases and J lost 11; bases outside the gene matches: 9. Germline values: CDR1 MDHEN, CDR2 SYDVKM. The CDR3 DNA sequence: TGTGCCAGCAGTGCTAGACAGGGGGCTACGACACCCCTCCACTTT. The encoded protein is CASSARQGATTPLHF. The whole variable domain, remainder taken from reference TRBV28 and TRBJ1-6, is DVKVTQSSRYLVKRTGEKVFLECVQDMDHENMFWYRQDPGLGLRLIYFSYDVKMKEKGDIPEGYSVSREKKERFSLILESASTNQTSMYLCASSARQGATTPLHFGNGTRLTVT.

On this clonotype: A junction end diverges from the germline sequence, so it may reflect a read error. The chain has TRBV6-5 and TRBJ1-3; D is possibly TRBD1 (6 bases). Germline V lookup: CDR1 MNHEY, CDR2 SVGAGI. This CDR3 comprises 16 residues. CDR3 amino acids: CVSSAVRGSIGNTIYF. CDR3 in DNA: TGTGTCAGCAGTGCGGTTAGGGGGTCTATTGGAAACACCATATATTTT.

The table lists this clonotype with many counts. This chain uses TRBV19 with TRBJ1-5, with D possibly TRBD1 on 6 matching bases. The CDR3 length is 13 residues. The germline gives CDR1 LNHDA, CDR2 SQIVND (reference sequence). Trimming removed 8 bases from V and 6 bases from J, with 14 bases in between. CDR3 bases: TGTGCCAGTCAACAGGGTTTCAGTCAGCCCCAGCATTTT. Residues: CASQQGFSQPQHF.

Details on this clonotype: A read error may be the cause here, since a much bigger clone is one base away. This chain links TRBV7-2 with TRBJ2-1; 10 nucleotides match TRBD2. Germline loops: CDR1 SGHTA, CDR2 FQGNSA. The CDR3 runs to 16 residues. CDR3 bases: TGTGCCGGCAGCTTAGCGTCTAGCGGGGGACAAAATGAGCAGTTCTTC. Translating it yields CAGSLASSGGQNEQFF.

In its sample, this clonotype was seen many times. The chain combines TRBV24-1 with TRBJ2-3; TRBD1 or TRBD2 may be the D gene (5 bases each). CDR3 size: 17 residues. V was cut by 4 bases and J by 2 bases, with 18 bases left in between. Germline lookup yields CDR1 KGHDR and CDR2 SFDVKD. This chain's CDR3 is CATSDPLSGTNTDTQYF. DNA of the CDR3: TGTGCCACCAGTGACCCTTTATCCGGGACGAACACAGATACGCAGTATTTT.

This clonotype was counted at least ten times. The rearrangement joins TRBV7-9 to TRBJ1-4; D possibly corresponds to TRBD1 (5 bases). The length of the CDR3 is 19 residues. Germline V lookup: CDR1 SEHNR, CDR2 FQNEAQ (reference sequence). Trimming pared 5 bases from V and 13 bases from J, leaving 35 bases between. DNA for the CDR3: TGTGCCAGCAGCCCCAAGGCGGCAGAGGTATCTCATCCCCCTGGGGGACTGTTTTTT. Its protein product is CASSPKAAEVSHPPGGLFF.

This clonotype was picked up many times. The chain employs TRBV18 and TRBJ1-5; D is unresolved. Germline loops: CDR1 KGHSH, CDR2 LQKENI. The CDR3 has 13 amino acids. V lost 3 bases and J lost 5, with 8 bases in between. CDR3 in amino acids: CASSPGKDQPQHF. The CDR3 DNA reads as TGTGCCAGCTCACCTGGAAAGGATCAGCCCCAGCATTTT.

V and J are TRBV19 and TRBJ2-6; D is perhaps TRBD1 (5 bases). This CDR3 contains 19 residues. V lost 1 base and J 0 bases, leaving 16 bases between the germline ends. Per the germline V gene, CDR1 is LNHDA and CDR2 is SQIVND (reference sequence). CDR3 sequence (DNA): TGTGCCAGTAGTATAGGGACACCTAGATTAAGCTCTGGGGCCAACGTCCTGACTTTC. This encodes CASSIGTPRLSSGANVLTF.

This clonotype was seen ten or more times. The chain carries TRBV7-8 and TRBJ2-2, with D tentatively TRBD1 (5 bases). The germline V and J ends were trimmed by 2 bases and 10 bases, with 11 bases remaining between them. CDR3 length equals 13 residues. Germline V gives CDR1 SGHVS, CDR2 FQNEAQ. The CDR3 loop reads CASSLRGGEELFF. CDR3 sequence (DNA): TGTGCCAGCAGCTTAAGGGGTGGGGAGGAGCTGTTTTTT.

This clonotype was seen repeatedly, ten times or more. CDR3 loop: CASSPNDRGETQYF. CDR3 sequence (DNA): TGTGCCAGCAGCCCAAATGACAGGGGGGAGACCCAGTACTTC. The J gene is TRBJ2-5, the V gene TRBV5-5; TRBD1 matches at 9 bases. CDR3 length: 14 amino acids. The ends lost 4 bases at V and 5 bases at J; junction bases unmatched: 6. CDR1 SGHKS and CDR2 YYEKEE come from the germline V gene (reference sequence).

The chain employs TRBV2 and TRBJ2-1, with TRBD1 matching 10 bases. Looked up from germline, CDR1 is SNHLY and CDR2 is FYNNEI. The J segment lost 6 bases and the V segment lost 4 bases, leaving 9 bases of the junction unmatched. The CDR3 runs 16 residues. CDR3 coding DNA: TGTGCCAGCAGTGGGGGAACCGGGACAGGGGTCAATGAGCAGTTCTTC. Protein sequence: CASSGGTGTGVNEQFF.

Comment on this clonotype: Possible read error: a much larger clone is one base away. This sequence joins TRBV7-9 and TRBJ1-2, with D possibly TRBD1 on 6 matching bases. Trimming cost V 1 base and J 10 bases, with 19 bases left between them. This CDR3 is built from 15 residues. Looked up from germline, CDR1 is SEHNR and CDR2 is FQNEAQ (reference sequence). This CDR3 is CASSLEGRGGRDYTF. CDR3 sequence (DNA): TGTGCCAGCAGCTTAGAGGGGAGGGGGGGGCGCGACTACACCTTC.

The chain joins TRBV20-1 to TRBJ1-3, with D perhaps TRBD1 (5 bases). CDR3 length: 16 amino acids. The ends were cut back, 6 bases at V and 0 bases at J, with 18 bases in the middle. CDR1 and CDR2 (germline): DFQATT, SNEGSKA (reference sequence). The chain's CDR3 is CSASSLGESSGNTIYF. Written as DNA, the CDR3 is TGCAGTGCCAGCAGTTTAGGGGAAAGCTCTGGAAACACCATATATTTT.

This clonotype was counted at least ten times. This sequence joins TRBV10-3 and TRBJ2-1; D may be TRBD2 (6 bases). The CDR3 totals 12 residues. Germline CDR1 and CDR2: ENHRY and SYGVKD. With 11 bases removed from V and 3 bases from J, the gap between germline ends came to 11 bases. CDR3 coding DNA: TGTGCCGCCTTTAGCGGCTACAATGAGCAGTTCTTC. Protein product: CAAFSGYNEQFF.

This clonotype was recorded at least ten times. J is TRBJ2-2 and V is TRBV11-1, with 9 nucleotides matching TRBD1. Germline V CDR1 and CDR2: SGHAT, FQDESV (reference sequence). The CDR3 totals 16 residues. Trimming took 5 bases from V and 4 from J; bases not matched to a gene: 8. The CDR3 region has the DNA TGTGCCAGCAGCACGCGGACAGGGGCCTCCACCGGGGAGCTGTTTTTT. The encoded protein is CASSTRTGASTGELFF.